This T cell receptor beta chain comes out of a study of T cells after yellow fever vaccination. Trimming stripped 4 bases from V and 7 bases from J, with 14 bases between. This CDR3 comprises 13 residues. Looked up from germline, CDR1 is MNHEY and CDR2 is SVGAGI. TCRdb passed the 5' RACE reads through MiXCR, listing each CDR3 protein once. The sample carries some 340,000 distinct CDR3 sequences, 4.1% recorded once. To note about this clonotype: What it binds is unknown.

The study, taken as a whole, reports: A weaker secondary response peaked on day 5, the primary on day 15.

This chain connects TRBV6-5 to TRBJ2-7, with D tentatively TRBD2 (6 bases). Specimen: PBMCs, collected 5 days after the yellow fever booster vaccination. The sequence derives from a man between 18 and 35 years old who received the YFV17D yellow fever vaccine. The CDR3 reads CASSLRLEAEQYF. The CDR3 DNA is TGTGCCAGCAGTTTGAGACTAGAAGCGGAGCAGTACTTC.